The T cell receptor (beta chain) under discussion was sequenced for a study of T cells in tuberculosis. Only in-frame clones appear in the TCRdb table, and some are missing; sequencing was by immunoSEQ multiplex PCR. The sample lists 31,000 or so clones; approximately 85% were seen once. As to time point: new active TB diagnosis, blood taken before or within 7 days of starting treatment. Patients were newly diagnosed, HIV-seronegative, and aged 18 or older. CDR1 and CDR2 (germline): MDHEN, SYDVKM. The CDR3 sequence is 15 residues long. V was clipped by 3 bases and J by 6 bases; unmatched bases: 3. The rearrangement joins TRBV28 to TRBJ1-5; 12 bases fit TRBD1. This sequence originates from an adult with tuberculosis. The input for sequencing was PBMCs, taken at tuberculosis diagnosis. The CDR3 region has the DNA TGTGCCAGCAGTTTCGGGACAGGGGGCGTTCAGCCCCAGCATTTT. It is translated as CASSFGTGGVQPQHF.